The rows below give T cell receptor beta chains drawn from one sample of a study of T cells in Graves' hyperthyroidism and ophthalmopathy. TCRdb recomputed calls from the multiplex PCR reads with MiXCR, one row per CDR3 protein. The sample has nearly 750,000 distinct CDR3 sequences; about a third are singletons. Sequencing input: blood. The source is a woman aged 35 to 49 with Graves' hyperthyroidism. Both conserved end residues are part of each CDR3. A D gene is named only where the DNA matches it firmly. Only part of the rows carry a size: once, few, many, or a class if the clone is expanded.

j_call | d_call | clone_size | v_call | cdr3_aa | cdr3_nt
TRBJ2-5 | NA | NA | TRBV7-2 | CASSLAGVGKTQYF | TGTGCCAGCAGCCTAGCAGGGGTTGGGAAGACCCAGTACTTC
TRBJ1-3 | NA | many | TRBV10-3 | CAISESFLVRGNTIYF | TGTGCCATCAGTGAGTCGTTCTTGGTACGCGGAAACACCATATATTTT
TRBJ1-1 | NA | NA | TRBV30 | CAWDRDPGGTEAFF | TGTGCCTGGGACCGGGACCCTGGGGGCACTGAAGCTTTCTTT
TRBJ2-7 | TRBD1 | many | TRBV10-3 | CASSYWTGNPYEQYF | TGTGCCAGCAGTTACTGGACAGGGAATCCCTACGAGCAGTACTTC
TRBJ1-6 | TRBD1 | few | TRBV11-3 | CASSPDRGGSPLHF | TGTGCCAGCAGCCCAGACAGGGGAGGATCACCCCTCCACTTT
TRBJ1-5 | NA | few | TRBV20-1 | CSARSFIGGGQPQHF | TGCAGTGCTAGATCGTTTATCGGGGGGGGGCAGCCCCAGCATTTT
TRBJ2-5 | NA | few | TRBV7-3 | CASHRGDNYF | TGTGCCAGCCATCGAGGAGACAATTACTTC
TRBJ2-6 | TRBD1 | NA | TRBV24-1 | CATSDNRGRGANVLTF | TGTGCCACCAGTGACAACAGGGGTCGTGGGGCCAACGTCCTGACTTTC
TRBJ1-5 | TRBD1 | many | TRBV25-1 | CASRGGVNQPQHF | TGTGCCAGCAGAGGGGGCGTCAATCAGCCCCAGCATTTT
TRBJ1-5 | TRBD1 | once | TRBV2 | CASSKQGMETQHF | TGTGCCAGCAGTAAACAGGGGATGGAGACCCAGCATTTT
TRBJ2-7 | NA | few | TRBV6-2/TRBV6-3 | CASSPRAESYEQYF | TGTGCCAGCAGCCCTCGGGCCGAATCCTACGAGCAGTACTTC
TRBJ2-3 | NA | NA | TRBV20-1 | CRGTRGDTQYF | TGCAGGGGAACGCGGGGAGATACGCAGTATTTT
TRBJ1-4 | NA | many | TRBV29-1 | CSVTDAEKLFF | TGCAGCGTAACGGATGCGGAAAAACTGTTTTTT
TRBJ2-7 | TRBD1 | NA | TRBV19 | CASSNRGNYNEQYF | TGTGCCAGTAGTAACAGGGGGAACTACAATGAGCAGTACTTC
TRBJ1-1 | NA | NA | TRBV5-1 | CASSLSPGTVTEAFF | TGCGCCAGCAGCTTGTCCCCAGGGACGGTCACTGAAGCTTTCTTT
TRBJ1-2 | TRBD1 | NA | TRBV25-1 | CASSDPDRGYGYTF | TGTGCCAGCAGTGACCCAGACAGGGGCTATGGCTACACCTTC
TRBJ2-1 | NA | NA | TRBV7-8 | CASSLAHLENEQFF | TGTGCCAGCAGCTTAGCGCATTTGGAGAATGAGCAGTTCTTC
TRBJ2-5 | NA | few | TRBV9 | CASSVGSSSETQYF | TGTGCCAGCAGCGTAGGTTCGTCTTCAGAGACCCAGTACTTC
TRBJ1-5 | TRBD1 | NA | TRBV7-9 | CASRQGARSQPQHF | TGTGCCAGCAGGCAGGGGGCTCGGAGTCAGCCCCAGCATTTT
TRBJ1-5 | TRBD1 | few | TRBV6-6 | CASTPGQDGSQPQHF | TGTGCCAGCACCCCGGGACAGGACGGGAGTCAGCCCCAGCATTTT
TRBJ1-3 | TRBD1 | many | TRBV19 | CASSASGTGRGNTIYF | TGTGCCAGTAGTGCCTCCGGGACAGGGAGGGGTAACACCATATATTTT
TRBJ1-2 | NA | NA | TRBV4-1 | CASSQERGRVTYGYTF | TGCGCCAGCAGCCAAGAGCGGGGCAGGGTCACCTATGGCTACACCTTC
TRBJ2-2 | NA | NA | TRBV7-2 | CASSPGRVYSGELFF | TGTGCCAGCAGTCCTGGCAGGGTTTACTCCGGGGAGCTGTTTTTT
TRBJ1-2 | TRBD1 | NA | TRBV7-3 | CASSHRDRTANYGYTF | TGTGCCAGCAGCCACCGGGACAGGACGGCTAACTATGGCTACACCTTC
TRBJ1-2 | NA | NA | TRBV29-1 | CSVEQGGVYGYTF | TGCAGCGTTGAACAAGGGGGAGTCTATGGCTACACCTTC
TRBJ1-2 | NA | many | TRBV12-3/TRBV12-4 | CASTPGWGGYGYTF | TGTGCCAGCACCCCGGGATGGGGCGGCTATGGCTACACCTTC
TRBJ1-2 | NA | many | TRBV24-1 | CATSDSGFGNYGYTF | TGTGCCACCAGTGATTCAGGTTTCGGTAACTATGGCTACACCTTC
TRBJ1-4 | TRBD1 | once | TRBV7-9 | CASSIGTGVEKLFF | TGTGCCAGCAGCATCGGGACAGGGGTCGAAAAACTGTTTTTT
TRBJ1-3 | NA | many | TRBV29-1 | CSVGGRGSGNTIYF | TGCAGCGTTGGCGGACGGGGCTCTGGAAACACCATATATTTT
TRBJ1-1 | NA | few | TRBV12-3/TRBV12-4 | CASSLDGGAETEAFF | TGTGCCAGCAGTTTAGATGGCGGGGCGGAAACTGAAGCTTTCTTT
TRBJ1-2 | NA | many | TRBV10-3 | CAISESSFKDNYYGYTF | TGTGCCATCAGTGAGTCGAGTTTCAAGGATAACTACTATGGCTACACCTTC
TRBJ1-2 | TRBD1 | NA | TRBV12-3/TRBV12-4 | CASILMGQGPSGYTF | TGTGCCAGCATCTTAATGGGACAGGGGCCTTCTGGCTACACCTTC
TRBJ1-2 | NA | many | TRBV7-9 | CASSLGGQPPYGYTF | TGTGCCAGCAGCTTAGGGGGACAACCACCCTATGGCTACACCTTC
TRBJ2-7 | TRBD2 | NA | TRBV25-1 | CASRGWAGGDYEQYF | TGTGCCAGCAGAGGCTGGGCCGGGGGGGACTACGAGCAGTACTTC
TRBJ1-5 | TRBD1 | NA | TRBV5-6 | CASSLLQGGQPQHF | TGTGCCAGCAGCTTACTACAGGGGGGACAGCCCCAGCATTTT
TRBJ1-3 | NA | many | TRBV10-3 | CAISDSVRNTIYF | TGTGCCATCAGTGACAGTGTGAGAAACACCATATATTTT
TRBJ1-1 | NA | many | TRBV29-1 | CSSRGNLRAFF | TGCAGCTCAAGAGGGAATCTCCGAGCTTTCTTT
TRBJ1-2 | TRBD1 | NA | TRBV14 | CASSPQGWNGYTF | TGTGCCAGCAGCCCACAGGGGTGGAACGGCTACACCTTC
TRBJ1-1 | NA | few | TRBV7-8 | CASSVHREKAFF | TGTGCCAGCAGCGTCCACAGGGAGAAAGCTTTCTTT
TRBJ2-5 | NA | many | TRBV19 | CASSIGPGRETQYF | TGTGCCAGTAGTATCGGCCCGGGTAGGGAGACCCAGTACTTC
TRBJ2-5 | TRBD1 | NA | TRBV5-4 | CASRGTGQVKETQYF | TGTGCCAGCAGGGGTACGGGACAGGTAAAAGAGACCCAGTACTTC
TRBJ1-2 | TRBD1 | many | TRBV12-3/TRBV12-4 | CASSFGTGDNYGYTF | TGTGCCAGCAGTTTCGGAACAGGGGATAACTATGGCTACACCTTC
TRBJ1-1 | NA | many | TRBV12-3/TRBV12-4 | CASSRRGDTEAFF | TGTGCCAGCAGCCGCCGGGGGGACACTGAAGCTTTCTTT
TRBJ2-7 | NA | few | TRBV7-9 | CASSRRRGDSYEQYF | TGCGCCAGCAGCCGCCGCAGGGGCGACTCCTACGAGCAGTACTTC
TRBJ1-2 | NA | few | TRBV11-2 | CASSLYQGIYGYTF | TGTGCCAGCAGCTTATATCAGGGGATCTATGGCTACACCTTC
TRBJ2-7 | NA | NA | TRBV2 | CASSFSGDPRYEQYF | TGTGCCAGCAGTTTTTCCGGGGACCCGCGCTACGAGCAGTACTTC
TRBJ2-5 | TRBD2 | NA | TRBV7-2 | CASSLVASGTTDTQYF | TGTGCCAGCAGCTTAGTCGCTAGCGGAACCACAGATACGCAGTACTTC
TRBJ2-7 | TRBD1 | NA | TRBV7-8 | CASSPQGQGAYEQYF | TGTGCCAGCAGCCCCCAAGGACAGGGGGCTTACGAGCAGTACTTC
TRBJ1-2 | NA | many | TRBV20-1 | CSAGSQGLGGYTF | TGCAGTGCTGGGAGCCAGGGCCTCGGTGGCTACACCTTC